Sequencing of this T cell receptor (beta chain) was carried out in a study of cytomegalovirus exposure and HLA in healthy donors. V lost 3 bases and J lost 2; bases outside the gene matches: 7. The CDR3 loop spans 16 amino acids. Germline CDR1 SGHTA, CDR2 FQGNSA. With 60 Vbeta and 13 Jbeta primers, the PCR was carried out. The data were produced by immunoSEQ multiplex PCR, yet TCRdb's version contains in-frame clones alone and is incomplete. This sample has around 91,000 clones, with roughly 84% found just once. The chain links TRBV7-2 to TRBJ2-3, with 8 bases identical to TRBD2. The clonotype originates from a man aged 18-30 years in good health and CMV-seronegative. Sample: PBMCs. The CDR3 spells CASSFRGSGNTDTQYF. DNA of the CDR3: TGTGCCAGCAGCTTTCGCGGTAGCGGGAACACAGATACGCAGTATTTT.